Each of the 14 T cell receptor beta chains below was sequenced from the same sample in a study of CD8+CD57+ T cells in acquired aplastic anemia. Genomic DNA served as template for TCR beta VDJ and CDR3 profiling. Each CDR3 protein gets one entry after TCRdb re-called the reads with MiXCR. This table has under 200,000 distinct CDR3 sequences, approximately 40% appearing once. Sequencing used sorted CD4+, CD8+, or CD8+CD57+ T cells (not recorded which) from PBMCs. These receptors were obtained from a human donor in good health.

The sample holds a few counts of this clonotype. CDR3 sequence (DNA): TGTGCCAGCAGGTTGGGACAGTCTTTTTTCGCGGCTTTCTTT. Its translation is CASRLGQSFFAAFF. The rearrangement uses TRBV6-1 and TRBJ1-1; 7 bases are a match to TRBD1. This CDR3 spans 14 amino acids. V lost 6 bases and J lost 11; bases outside the gene matches: 15. Germline V CDR1 and CDR2: MNHNS, SASEGT.

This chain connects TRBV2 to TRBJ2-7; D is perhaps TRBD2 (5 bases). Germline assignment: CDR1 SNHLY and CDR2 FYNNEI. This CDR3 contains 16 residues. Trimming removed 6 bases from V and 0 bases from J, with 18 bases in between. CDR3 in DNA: TGTGCCAGCAGCACGACCTGGACTGGGAGCTCCTACGAGCAGTACTTC. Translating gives CASSTTWTGSSYEQYF.

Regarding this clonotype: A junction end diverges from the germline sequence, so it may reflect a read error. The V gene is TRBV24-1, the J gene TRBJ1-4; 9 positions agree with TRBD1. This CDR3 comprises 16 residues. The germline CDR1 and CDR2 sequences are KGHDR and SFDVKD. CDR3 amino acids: CASSPPKGQGTEKLFF. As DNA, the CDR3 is TGTGCCAGCAGTCCCCCTAAGGGACAGGGAACAGAAAAACTGTTTTTT.

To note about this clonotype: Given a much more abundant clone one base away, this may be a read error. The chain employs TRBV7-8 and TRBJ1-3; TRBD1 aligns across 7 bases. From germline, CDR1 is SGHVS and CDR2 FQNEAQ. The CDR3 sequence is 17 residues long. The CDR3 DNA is TGTACCAGCAGCTTGATCCCGGGACAGTACTCTGGAAACACCATATATTTT. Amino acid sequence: CTSSLIPGQYSGNTIYF. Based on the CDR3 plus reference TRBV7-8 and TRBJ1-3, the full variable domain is GAGVSQSPRYKVAKRGQDVALRCDPISGHVSLFWYQQALGQGPEFLTYFQNEAQLDKSGLPSDRFFAERPEGSVSTLKIQRTQQEDSAVYLCTSSLIPGQYSGNTIYFGEGSWLTVV.

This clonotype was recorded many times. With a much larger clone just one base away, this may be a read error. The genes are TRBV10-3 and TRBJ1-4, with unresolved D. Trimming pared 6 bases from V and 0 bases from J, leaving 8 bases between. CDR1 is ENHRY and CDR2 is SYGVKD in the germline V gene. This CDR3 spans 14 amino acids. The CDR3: CAIRLDTTNEKLFF. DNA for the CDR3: TGTGCCATCAGATTGGATACAACTAATGAAAAACTGTTTTTT.

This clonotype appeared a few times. This CDR3 reads CATSDLGRGPNYGYTF. As DNA, the CDR3 is TGTGCCACCAGTGATTTGGGGAGGGGACCGAACTATGGCTACACCTTC. The chain has TRBV24-1 and TRBJ1-2; D is perhaps TRBD1 (5 bases). V shed 0 bases and J shed 2 bases, with 12 bases lying between them. Germline CDR1 and CDR2: KGHDR and SFDVKD. This CDR3 is built from 16 residues.

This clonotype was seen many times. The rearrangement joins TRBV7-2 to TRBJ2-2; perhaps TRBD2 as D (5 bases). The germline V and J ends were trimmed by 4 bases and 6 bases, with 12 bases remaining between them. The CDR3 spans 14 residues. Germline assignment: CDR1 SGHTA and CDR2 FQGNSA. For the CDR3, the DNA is TGTGCCAGCAGCTCAACACGACTATCCGGGGAGCTGTTTTTT. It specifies CASSSTRLSGELFF. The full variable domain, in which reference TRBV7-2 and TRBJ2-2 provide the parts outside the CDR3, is GAGVSQSPSNKVTEKGKDVELRCDPISGHTALYWYRQSLGQGLEFLIYFQGNSAPDKSGLPSDRFSAERTGGSVSTLTIQRTQQEDSAVYLCASSSTRLSGELFFGEGSRLTVL.

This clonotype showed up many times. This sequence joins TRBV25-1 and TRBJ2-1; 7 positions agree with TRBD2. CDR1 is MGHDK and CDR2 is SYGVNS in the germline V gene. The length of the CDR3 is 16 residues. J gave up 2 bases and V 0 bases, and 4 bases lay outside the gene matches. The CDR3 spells CASSEYTGGAYNEQFF. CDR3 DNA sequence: TGTGCCAGCAGTGAATATACGGGAGGCGCCTACAATGAGCAGTTCTTC. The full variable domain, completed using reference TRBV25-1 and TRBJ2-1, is EADIYQTPRYLVIGTGKKITLECSQTMGHDKMYWYQQDPGMELHLIHYSYGVNSTEKGDLSSESTVSRIRTEHFPLTLESARPSHTSQYLCASSEYTGGAYNEQFFGPGTRLTVL.

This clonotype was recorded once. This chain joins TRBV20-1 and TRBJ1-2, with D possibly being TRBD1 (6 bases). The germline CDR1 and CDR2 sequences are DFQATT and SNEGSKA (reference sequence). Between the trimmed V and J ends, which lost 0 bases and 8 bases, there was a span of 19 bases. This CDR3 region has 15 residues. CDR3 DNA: TGCAGTGCTAGAGATCAAACAGGGCGAGCTGGAGGCTACACCTTC. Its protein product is CSARDQTGRAGGYTF.

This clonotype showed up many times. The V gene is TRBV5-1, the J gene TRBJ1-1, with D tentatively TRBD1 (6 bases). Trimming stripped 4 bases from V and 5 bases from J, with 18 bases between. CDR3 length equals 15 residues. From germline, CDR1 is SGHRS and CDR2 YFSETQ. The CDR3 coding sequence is TGCGCCAGCAGCAGCACGGGACACCAGAGGACTGAAGCTTTCTTT. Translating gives CASSSTGHQRTEAFF.

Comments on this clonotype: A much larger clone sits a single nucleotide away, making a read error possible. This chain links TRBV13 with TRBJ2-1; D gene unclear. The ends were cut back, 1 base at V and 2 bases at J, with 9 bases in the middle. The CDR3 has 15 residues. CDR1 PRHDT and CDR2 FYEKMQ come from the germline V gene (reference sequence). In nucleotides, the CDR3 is TGTGCCAGCAGCTTAGTATCCAGGACCTACAATGAGCAGTTCTTC. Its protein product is CASSLVSRTYNEQFF.

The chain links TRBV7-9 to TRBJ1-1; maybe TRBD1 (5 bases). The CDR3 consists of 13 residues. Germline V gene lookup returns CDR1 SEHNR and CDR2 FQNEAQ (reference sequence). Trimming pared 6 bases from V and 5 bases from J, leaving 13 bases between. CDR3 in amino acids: CASRPIGGTEAFF. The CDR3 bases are TGTGCCAGCAGACCTATTGGGGGGACTGAAGCTTTCTTT.

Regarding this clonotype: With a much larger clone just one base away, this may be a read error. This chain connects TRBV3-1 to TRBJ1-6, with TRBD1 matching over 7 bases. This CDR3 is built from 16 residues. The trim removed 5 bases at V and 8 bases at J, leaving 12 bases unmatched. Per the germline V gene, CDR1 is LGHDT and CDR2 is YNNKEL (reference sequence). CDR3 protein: CASSSRTDRADSPLHF. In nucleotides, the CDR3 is TGTGCCAGCAGCTCGAGAACCGACAGGGCAGATTCACCCCTCCACTTT.

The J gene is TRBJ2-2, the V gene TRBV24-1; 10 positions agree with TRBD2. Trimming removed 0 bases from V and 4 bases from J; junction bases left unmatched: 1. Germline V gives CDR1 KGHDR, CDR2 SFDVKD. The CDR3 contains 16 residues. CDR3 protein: CATSDLASGGTGELFF. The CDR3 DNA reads TGTGCCACCAGTGATTTGGCTAGCGGGGGCACCGGGGAGCTGTTTTTT.